Listed below are T cell receptor beta chains from one sample, sequenced in a study of early T cells in non-severe SARS-CoV-2 infection. TCRdb re-analysed the 5' RACE reads in MiXCR, keeping a single row per CDR3 protein. The sample consists of under 45,000 distinct CDR3 sequences, under 13% of them appearing once. The sample comprised whole blood. These receptors originate from an adult who was a healthcare worker with PCR-confirmed SARS-CoV-2 infection or an uninfected control (not recorded which). Each CDR3 is given with its conserved first and last residue. Part of the rows lack a size; the others show once, few, many or a class for expanded clones.

>.|TRBJ2-1|TRBV20-1
CSATSPGTPYNEQFF
>.|TRBJ1-2|TRBV7-2
CASSLQGPYGYTF
>many|TRBJ1-5|TRBV27
CASSFYYSNQPQHF
>few|TRBJ1-1|TRBV6-2/TRBV6-3
CASSYSSPGQVNTEAFF
>few|TRBJ1-5|TRBV7-9
CASSKGTGGGNQPQHF
>few|TRBJ1-1|TRBV7-2
CASSPTPSGTYEAFF
>.|TRBJ1-5|TRBV25-1
CASSGGTGAMDAQHF
>medium-sized|TRBJ2-5|TRBV7-2
CASSLTQETQYF
>few|TRBJ2-7|TRBV19
CASSGGQGDEQYF
>many|TRBJ2-6|TRBV29-1
CSVEVGTRNVLTF
>many|TRBJ1-2|TRBV11-2
CASSPDRRDYGYTF
>.|TRBJ1-2|TRBV7-2
CASSSDPGVRGYTF
>.|TRBJ2-5|TRBV7-2
CASSLGWKTSLEYF
>many|TRBJ2-2|TRBV10-3
CAIRRDSQNTGELFF
>.|TRBJ2-5|TRBV12-5
CASAALGETQYF
>many|TRBJ1-1|TRBV5-5
CASSPKGGTEAFF
>.|TRBJ2-5|TRBV20-1
CSARATETQYF